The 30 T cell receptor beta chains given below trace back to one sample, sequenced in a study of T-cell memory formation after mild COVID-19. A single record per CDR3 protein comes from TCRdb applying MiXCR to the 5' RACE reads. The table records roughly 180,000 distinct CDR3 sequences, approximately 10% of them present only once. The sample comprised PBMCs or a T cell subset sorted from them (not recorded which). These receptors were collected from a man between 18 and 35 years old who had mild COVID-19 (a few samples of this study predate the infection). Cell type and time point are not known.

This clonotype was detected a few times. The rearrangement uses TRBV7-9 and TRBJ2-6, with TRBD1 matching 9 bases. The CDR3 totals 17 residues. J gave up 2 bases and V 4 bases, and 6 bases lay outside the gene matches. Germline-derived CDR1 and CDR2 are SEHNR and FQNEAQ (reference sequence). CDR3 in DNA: TGTGCCAGCAGCTCGGGACAGGGTCTCGCTGGGGCCAACGTCCTGACTTTC. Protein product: CASSSGQGLAGANVLTF. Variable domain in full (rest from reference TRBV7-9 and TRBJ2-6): DTGVSQNPRHKITKRGQNVTFRCDPISEHNRLYWYRQTLGQGPEFLTYFQNEAQLEKSRLLSDRFSAERPKGSFSTLEIQRTEQGDSAMYLCASSSGQGLAGANVLTFGAGSRLTVL.

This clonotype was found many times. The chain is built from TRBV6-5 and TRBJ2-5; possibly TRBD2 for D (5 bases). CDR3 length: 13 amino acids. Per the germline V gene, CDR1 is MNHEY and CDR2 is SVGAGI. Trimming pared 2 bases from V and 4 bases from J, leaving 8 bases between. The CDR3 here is CASSYTGRETQYF. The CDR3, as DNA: TGTGCCAGCAGTTACACGGGAAGAGAGACCCAGTACTTC.

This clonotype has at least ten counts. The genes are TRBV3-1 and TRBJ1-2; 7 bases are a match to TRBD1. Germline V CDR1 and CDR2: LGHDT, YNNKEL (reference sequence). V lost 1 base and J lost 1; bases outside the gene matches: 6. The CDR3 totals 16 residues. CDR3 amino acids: CASSQVTGSYNYGYTF. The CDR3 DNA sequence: TGTGCCAGCAGCCAAGTGACAGGGTCCTATAACTATGGCTACACCTTC.

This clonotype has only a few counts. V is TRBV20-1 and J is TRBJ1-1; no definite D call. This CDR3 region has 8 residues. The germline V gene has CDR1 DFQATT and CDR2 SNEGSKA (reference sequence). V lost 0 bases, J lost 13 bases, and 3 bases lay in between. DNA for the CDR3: TGCAGTGCTAGAGATAATTTCTTT. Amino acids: CSARDNFF.

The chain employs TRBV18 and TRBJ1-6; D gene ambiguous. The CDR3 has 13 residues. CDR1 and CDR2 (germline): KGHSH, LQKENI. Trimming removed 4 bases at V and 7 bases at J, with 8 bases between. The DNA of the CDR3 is TGTGCCAGCTCACTCGGTGGAAATTCACCCCTCCACTTT. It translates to CASSLGGNSPLHF.

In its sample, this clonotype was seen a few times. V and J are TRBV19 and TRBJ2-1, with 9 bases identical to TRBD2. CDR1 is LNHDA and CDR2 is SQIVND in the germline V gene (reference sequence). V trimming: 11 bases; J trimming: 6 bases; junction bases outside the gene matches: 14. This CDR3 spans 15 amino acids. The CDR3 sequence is CASSRSWRGGNEQFF. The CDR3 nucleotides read TGTGCCTCCTCAAGGAGTTGGCGGGGGGGCAATGAGCAGTTCTTC.

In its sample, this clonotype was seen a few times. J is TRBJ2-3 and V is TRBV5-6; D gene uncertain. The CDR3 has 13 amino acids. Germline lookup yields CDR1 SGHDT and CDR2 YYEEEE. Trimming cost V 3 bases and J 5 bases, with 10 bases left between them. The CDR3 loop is CASSSPRGDTQYF. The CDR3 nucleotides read TGTGCCAGCAGCTCCCCTAGAGGAGATACGCAGTATTTT.

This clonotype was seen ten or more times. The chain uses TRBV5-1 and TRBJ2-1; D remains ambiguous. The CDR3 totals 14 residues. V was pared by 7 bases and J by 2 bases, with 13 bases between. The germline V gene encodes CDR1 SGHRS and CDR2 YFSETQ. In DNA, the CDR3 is TGCGCCAGCGCTCCGGACGGAACCTACAATGAGCAGTTCTTC. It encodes CASAPDGTYNEQFF.

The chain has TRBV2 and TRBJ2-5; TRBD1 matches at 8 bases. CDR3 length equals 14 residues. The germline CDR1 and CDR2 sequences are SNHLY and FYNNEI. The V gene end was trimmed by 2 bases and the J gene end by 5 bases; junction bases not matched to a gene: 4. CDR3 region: CASSEQGAGETQYF. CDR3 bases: TGTGCCAGCAGTGAACAGGGGGCTGGGGAGACCCAGTACTTC.

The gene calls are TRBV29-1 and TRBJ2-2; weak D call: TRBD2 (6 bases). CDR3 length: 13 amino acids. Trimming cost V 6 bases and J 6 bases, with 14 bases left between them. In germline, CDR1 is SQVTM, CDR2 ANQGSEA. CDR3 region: CSVGSVRAGELFF. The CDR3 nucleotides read TGCAGCGTCGGGAGCGTTCGGGCCGGGGAGCTGTTTTTT.

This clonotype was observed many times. In DNA, the CDR3 is TGTGCCAGCAGCTTGGATGACAATGGAAGGATTCAGTACTTC. This translates into CASSLDDNGRIQYF. This rearrangement joins TRBV5-5 to TRBJ2-4; D gene unclear. CDR1 is SGHKS and CDR2 is YYEKEE in the germline V gene (reference sequence). The CDR3 contains 14 residues. V was trimmed by 0 bases and J by 10 bases, leaving 14 bases between them.

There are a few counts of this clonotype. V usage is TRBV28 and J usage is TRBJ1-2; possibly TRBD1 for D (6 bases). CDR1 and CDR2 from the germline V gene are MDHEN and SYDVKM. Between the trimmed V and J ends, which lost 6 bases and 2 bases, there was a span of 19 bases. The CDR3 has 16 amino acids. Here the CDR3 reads CASRGGPGHSNYGYTF. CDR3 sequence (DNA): TGTGCCAGCAGGGGGGGTCCGGGACACTCAAACTATGGCTACACCTTC.

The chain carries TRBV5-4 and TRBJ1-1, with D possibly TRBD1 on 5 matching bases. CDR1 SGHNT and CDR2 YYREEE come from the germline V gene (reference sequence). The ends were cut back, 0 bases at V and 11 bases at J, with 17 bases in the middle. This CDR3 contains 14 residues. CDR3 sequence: CASSLAGSGKGAFF. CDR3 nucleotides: TGTGCCAGCAGCTTGGCGGGTTCGGGGAAGGGGGCTTTCTTT.

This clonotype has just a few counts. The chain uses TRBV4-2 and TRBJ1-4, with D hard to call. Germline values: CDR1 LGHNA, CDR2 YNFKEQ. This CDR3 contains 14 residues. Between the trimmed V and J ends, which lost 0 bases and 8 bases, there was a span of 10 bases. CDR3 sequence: CASSQDPGFEKLFF. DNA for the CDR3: TGTGCCAGCAGCCAAGATCCAGGTTTCGAAAAACTGTTTTTT.

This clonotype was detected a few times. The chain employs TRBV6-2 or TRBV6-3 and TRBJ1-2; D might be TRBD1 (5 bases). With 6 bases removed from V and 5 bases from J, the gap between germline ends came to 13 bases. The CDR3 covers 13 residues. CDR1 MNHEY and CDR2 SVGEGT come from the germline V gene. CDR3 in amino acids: CASRQTESYGYTF. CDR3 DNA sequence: TGTGCCAGCAGACAGACAGAGTCGTATGGCTACACCTTC.

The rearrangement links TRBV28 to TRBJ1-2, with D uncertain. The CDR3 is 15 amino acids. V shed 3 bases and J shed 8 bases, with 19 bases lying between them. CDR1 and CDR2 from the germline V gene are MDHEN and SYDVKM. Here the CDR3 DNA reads TGTGCCAGCAGTTTGATCCCCGGTCCGAGTGGCGGCTACACCTTC. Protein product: CASSLIPGPSGGYTF.

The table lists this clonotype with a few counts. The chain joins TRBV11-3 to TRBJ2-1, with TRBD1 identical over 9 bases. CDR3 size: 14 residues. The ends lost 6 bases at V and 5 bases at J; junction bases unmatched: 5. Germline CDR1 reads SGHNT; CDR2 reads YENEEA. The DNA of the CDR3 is TGTGCCAGCAGGGCCGGGACAGGGAACAATGAGCAGTTCTTC. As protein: CASRAGTGNNEQFF. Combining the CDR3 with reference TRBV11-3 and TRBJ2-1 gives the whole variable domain EAGVVQSPRYKIIEKKQPVAFWCNPISGHNTLYWYLQNLGQGPELLIRYENEEAVDDSQLPKDRFSAERLKGVDSTLKIQPAELGDSAVYLCASRAGTGNNEQFFGPGTRLTVL.

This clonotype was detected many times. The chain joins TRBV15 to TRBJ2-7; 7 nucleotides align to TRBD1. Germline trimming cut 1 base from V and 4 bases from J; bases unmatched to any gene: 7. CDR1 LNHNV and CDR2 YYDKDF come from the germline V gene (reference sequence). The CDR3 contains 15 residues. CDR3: CATSRGPTGRYEQYF. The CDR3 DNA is TGTGCCACCAGCAGAGGCCCGACAGGGCGGTACGAGCAGTACTTC.

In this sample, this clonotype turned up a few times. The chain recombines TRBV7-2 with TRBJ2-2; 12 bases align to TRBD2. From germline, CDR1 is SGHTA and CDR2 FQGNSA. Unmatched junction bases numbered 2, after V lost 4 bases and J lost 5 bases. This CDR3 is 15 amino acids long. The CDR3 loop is CASSSTSGGTGELFF. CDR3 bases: TGTGCCAGCAGCTCCACTAGCGGGGGGACCGGGGAGCTGTTTTTT.

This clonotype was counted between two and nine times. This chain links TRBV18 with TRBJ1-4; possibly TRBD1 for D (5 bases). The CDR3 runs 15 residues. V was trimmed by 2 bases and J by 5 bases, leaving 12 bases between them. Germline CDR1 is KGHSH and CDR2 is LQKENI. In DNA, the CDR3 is TGTGCCAGCTCACCAGGGGGGACCAGAAATGAAAAACTGTTTTTT. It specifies CASSPGGTRNEKLFF. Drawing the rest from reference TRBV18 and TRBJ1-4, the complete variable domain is NAGVMQNPRHLVRRRGQEARLRCSPMKGHSHVYWYRQLPEEGLKFMVYLQKENIIDESGMPKERFSAEFPKEGPSILRIQQVVRGDSAAYFCASSPGGTRNEKLFFGSGTQLSVL.

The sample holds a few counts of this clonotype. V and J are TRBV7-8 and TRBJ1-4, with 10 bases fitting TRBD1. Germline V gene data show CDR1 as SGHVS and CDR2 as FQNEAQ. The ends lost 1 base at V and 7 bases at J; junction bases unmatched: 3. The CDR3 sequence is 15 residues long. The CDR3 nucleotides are TGTGCCAGCAGCTTAGGACAGGGGGCCTTTGAAAAACTGTTTTTT. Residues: CASSLGQGAFEKLFF.

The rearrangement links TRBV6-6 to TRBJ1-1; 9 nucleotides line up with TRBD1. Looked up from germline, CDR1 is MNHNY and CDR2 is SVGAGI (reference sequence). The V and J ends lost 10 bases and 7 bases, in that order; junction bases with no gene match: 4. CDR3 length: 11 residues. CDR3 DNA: TGTGCCACTAGGGACAGGGTTGAAGCTTTCTTT. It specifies CATRDRVEAFF.

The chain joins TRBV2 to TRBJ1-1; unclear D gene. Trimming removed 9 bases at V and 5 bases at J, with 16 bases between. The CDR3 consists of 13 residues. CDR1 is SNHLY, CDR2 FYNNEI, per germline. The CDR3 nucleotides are TGTGCCAGTGCTGCAGGACCTGGGACTGAAGCTTTCTTT. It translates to CASAAGPGTEAFF.

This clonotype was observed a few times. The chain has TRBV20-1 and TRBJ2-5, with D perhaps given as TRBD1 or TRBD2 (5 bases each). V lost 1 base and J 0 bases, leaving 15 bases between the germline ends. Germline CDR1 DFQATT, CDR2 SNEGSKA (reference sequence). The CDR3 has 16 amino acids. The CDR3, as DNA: TGCAGTGCTAGAGTGGGGAGACAGAGGTACCAAGAGACCCAGTACTTC. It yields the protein CSARVGRQRYQETQYF.

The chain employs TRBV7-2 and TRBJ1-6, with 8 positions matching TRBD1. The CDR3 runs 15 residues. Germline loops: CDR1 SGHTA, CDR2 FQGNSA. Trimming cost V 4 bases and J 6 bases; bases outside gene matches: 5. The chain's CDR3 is CASSWTGSTNSPLHF. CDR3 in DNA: TGTGCCAGCAGCTGGACAGGGTCTACTAATTCACCCCTCCACTTT.

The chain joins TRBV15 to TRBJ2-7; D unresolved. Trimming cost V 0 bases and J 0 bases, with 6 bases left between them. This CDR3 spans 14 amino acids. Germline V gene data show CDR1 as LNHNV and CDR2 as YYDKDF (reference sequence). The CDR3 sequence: CATSRDKGSYEQYV. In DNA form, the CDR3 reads TGTGCCACCAGCAGAGATAAGGGCTCCTACGAGCAGTACGTC.

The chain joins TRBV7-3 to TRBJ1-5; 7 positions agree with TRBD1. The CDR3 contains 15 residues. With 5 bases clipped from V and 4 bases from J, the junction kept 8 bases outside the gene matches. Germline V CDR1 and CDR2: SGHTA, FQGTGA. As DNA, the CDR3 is TGTGCCAGCAGCCGAGGGACAGTCGGGAATCAGCCCCAGCATTTT. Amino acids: CASSRGTVGNQPQHF.

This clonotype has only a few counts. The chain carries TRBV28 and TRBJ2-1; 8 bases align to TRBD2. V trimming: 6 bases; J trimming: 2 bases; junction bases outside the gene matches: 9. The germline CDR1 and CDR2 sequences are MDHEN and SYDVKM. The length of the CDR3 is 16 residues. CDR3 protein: CASSPAGAGAYNEQFF. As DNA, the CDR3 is TGTGCCAGCAGCCCAGCCGGAGCGGGGGCCTACAATGAGCAGTTCTTC.

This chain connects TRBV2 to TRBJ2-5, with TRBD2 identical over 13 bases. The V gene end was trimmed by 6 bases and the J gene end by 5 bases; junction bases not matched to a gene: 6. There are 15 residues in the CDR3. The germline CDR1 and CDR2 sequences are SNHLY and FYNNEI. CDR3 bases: TGTGCCAGCAGGAGCGGGGGACTAGCGGGGGAGACCCAGTACTTC. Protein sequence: CASRSGGLAGETQYF.

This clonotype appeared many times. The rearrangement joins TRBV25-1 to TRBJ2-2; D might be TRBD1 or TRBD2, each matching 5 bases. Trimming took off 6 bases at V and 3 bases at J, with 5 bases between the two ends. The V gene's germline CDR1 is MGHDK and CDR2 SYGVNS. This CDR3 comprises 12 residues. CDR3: CASRGDTGELFF. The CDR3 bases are TGTGCCAGCAGGGGGGACACCGGGGAGCTGTTTTTT.